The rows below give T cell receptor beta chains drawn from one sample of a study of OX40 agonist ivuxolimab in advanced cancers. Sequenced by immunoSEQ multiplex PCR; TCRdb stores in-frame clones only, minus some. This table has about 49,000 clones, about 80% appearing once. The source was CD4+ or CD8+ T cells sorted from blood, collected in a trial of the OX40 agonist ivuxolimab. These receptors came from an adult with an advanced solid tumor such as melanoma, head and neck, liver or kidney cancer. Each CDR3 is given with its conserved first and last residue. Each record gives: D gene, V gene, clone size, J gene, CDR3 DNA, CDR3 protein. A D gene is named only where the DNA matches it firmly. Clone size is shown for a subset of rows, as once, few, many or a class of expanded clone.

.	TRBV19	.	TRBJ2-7	TGTGCCACTGGATTTGGGGCCACCTACGAGCAGTACTTC	CATGFGATYEQYF
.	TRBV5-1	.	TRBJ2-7	TGCGCCAGCAGCCGGGAGCTTGGGACAGTCTACGAGCAGTACTTC	CASSRELGTVYEQYF
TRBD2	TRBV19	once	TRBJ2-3	TGTGCCAGTAGTCTTGGTTGGCGCGGGAGGAAGGGACGCACAGATACGCAGTATTTT	CASSLGWRGRKGRTDTQYF
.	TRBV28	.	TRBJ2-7	TGTGCCAGCAGTCCAGGGTGGGAGCAGTACTTC	CASSPGWEQYF
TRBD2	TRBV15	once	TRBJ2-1	TGTGCCACCAGCTCCCTTGCTAGCGGGGGCCACAATGAGCAGTTCTTC	CATSSLASGGHNEQFF
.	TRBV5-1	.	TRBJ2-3	TGCGCCAGCAGGGAGGGCGTCACAGATACGCAGTATTTT	CASREGVTDTQYF
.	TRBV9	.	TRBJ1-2	TGTGCCAGCAGCGCATCCGGGCCAGAAGGCGGCTACACCTTC	CASSASGPEGGYTF
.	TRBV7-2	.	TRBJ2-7	TGTGCCAGCAGCTCCACCTTTGGCGGGATAGCCTACGAGCAGTACTTC	CASSSTFGGIAYEQYF
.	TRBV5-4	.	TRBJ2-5	TGTGCCAGCAGCTTGGCTAGCAGCCAAGAGACCCAGTACTTC	CASSLASSQETQYF
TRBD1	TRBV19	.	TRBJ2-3	TGTGCCAGTAGTATAGATGGAGGACAGGGGGTAGGGCTGGATACGCAGTATTTT	CASSIDGGQGVGLDTQYF
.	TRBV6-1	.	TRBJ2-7	TGTGCCAGCAGTGAATATTCGGTTACCTCCTACGAGCAGTACTTC	CASSEYSVTSYEQYF
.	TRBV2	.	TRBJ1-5	TGTGCCAGCAGCCTACTTAGCAATCAGCCCCAGCATTTT	CASSLLSNQPQHF
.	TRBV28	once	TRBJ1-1	TGTGCCAGCAGAGAGGGGGGGTCCTCGTCTCTCTTT	CASREGGSSSLF
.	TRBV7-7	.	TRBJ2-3	TGTGCCAGCAGCTTAGAGCCCTCAGATACGCAGTATTTT	CASSLEPSDTQYF
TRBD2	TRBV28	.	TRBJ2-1	TGTGCCAGCGAACTAGCGGGAGTCAATGAGCAGTTCTTC	CASELAGVNEQFF
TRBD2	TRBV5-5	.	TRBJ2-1	TGTGCCAGCAGCTTGCGCGGGAGTGGATCCTACAATGAGCAGTTCTTC	CASSLRGSGSYNEQFF
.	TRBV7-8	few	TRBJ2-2	TGTGCCAGCAGCTGGGAAGGCGCCGGGGAGCTGTTTTTT	CASSWEGAGELFF
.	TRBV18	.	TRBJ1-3	TGTGCCAGCTCACCAGGGGGTGACTCTGGAAACACCATATATTTT	CASSPGGDSGNTIYF
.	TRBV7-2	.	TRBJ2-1	TGTGCCAGCAGCTTAGGGACTGCTAACAATGAGCAGTTCTTC	CASSLGTANNEQFF
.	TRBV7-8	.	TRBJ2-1	TGTGCCAGCAGCTTAGATGGGGGAACGCAGTTCTTC	CASSLDGGTQFF
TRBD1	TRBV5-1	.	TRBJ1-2	TGCGCCAGCAGCTTGGGAGCAGGGGGTGGCTACACCTTC	CASSLGAGGGYTF
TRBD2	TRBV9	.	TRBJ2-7	TGTGCCAGCAGCCCCTTAGCGGGTTCCTACGAGCAGTACTTC	CASSPLAGSYEQYF
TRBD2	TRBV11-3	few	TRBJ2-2	TGTGCCAGCAGCTTCGCGGGGGGCCCCGGGGAGCTGTTTTTT	CASSFAGGPGELFF
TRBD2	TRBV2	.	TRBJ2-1	TGTGCCAGCAGTGAAGGACTAGCGGCCTACAATGAGCAGTTCTTC	CASSEGLAAYNEQFF
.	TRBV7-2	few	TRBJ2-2	TGTGCCAGCAGCCCGCAGGTCTCGGGCACCGGGGAGCTGTTTTTT	CASSPQVSGTGELFF
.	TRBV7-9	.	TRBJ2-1	TGTGCCAGCAGCTTTGATTGGGGTTTCAGTGAGCAGTTCTTC	CASSFDWGFSEQFF
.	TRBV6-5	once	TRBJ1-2	TGTGCCAGCAGGCCAGGCTATAACTATGGCTACACCTTC	CASRPGYNYGYTF
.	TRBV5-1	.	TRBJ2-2	TGCGCCAGCAATTTAGGTCGGGCCGCCGGGGAGCTGTTTTTT	CASNLGRAAGELFF
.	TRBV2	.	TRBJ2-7	TGTGCCAGCAGTGAAGATTACGAGCAGTACTTC	CASSEDYEQYF
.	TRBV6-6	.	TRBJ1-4	TGTGCCAGCAGACCCGCGGTCGGGGCGAGTGAAAAACTGTTTTTT	CASRPAVGASEKLFF
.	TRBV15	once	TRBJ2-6	TGTGCCACCAGCAGAGATAGGGATCTTGTAAGGGGCTTTGCGTCTGGGGCCAACGTCCTGACTTTC	CATSRDRDLVRGFASGANVLTF
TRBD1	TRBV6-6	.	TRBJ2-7	TGTGCCAGCAGTTACTCTAGGACAGGGGTCGAGCAGTACTTC	CASSYSRTGVEQYF
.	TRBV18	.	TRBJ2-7	TGTGCCAGCTCACCGTACAAAGGTGGCTCCTACGAGCAGTACTTC	CASSPYKGGSYEQYF
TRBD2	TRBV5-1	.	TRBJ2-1	TGCGCCAGCAGTCTAGCGGGATTCTCCTACAATGAGCAGTTCTTC	CASSLAGFSYNEQFF
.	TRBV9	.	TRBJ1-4	TGTGCCAGCAGCGTAGGTGTCTGGACTAATGAAAAACTGTTTTTT	CASSVGVWTNEKLFF
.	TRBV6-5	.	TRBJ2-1	TGTGCCAGCAGTTACTCGTTGCGTCTCAGCAATGAGCAGTTCTTC	CASSYSLRLSNEQFF
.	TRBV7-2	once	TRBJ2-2	TGTGCCAGCAGCTTAGTGGCAGGAGGAAACACCGGGGAGCTGTTTTTT	CASSLVAGGNTGELFF
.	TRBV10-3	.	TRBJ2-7	TGTGCCATCAGTCCAGGACGGGGTCTCTACGAGCAGTACTTC	CAISPGRGLYEQYF
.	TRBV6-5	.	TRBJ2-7	TGTGCCAGCAGTTATGTAGGGGGGACCTACGAGCAGTACTTC	CASSYVGGTYEQYF
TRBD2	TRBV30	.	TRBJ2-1	TGTGCCTGGAGTGTACAGTGGACTAGCGGGGTTTACAATGAGCAGTTCTTC	CAWSVQWTSGVYNEQFF
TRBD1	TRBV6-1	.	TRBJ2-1	TGTGCCAGCAGTTGGGACAGAGAGGGACAGTTCTTC	CASSWDREGQFF
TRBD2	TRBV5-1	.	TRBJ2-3	TGCGCCAGCAGCTTGAGCGGGGCCCTGGGAGATACGCAGTATTTT	CASSLSGALGDTQYF
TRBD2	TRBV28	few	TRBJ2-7	TGTGCCAGCAAGACTAGCGGAGCTCGCGAGCAGTACTTC	CASKTSGAREQYF
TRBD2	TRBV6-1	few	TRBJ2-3	TGTGCCAGCAGTGAGGCGGGAGCCGATACGCAGTATTTT	CASSEAGADTQYF
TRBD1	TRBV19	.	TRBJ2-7	TGTGCCAGTAGCCTCGACAGGGGTTTATCCTACGAGCAGTACTTC	CASSLDRGLSYEQYF
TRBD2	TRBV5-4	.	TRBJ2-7	TGTGCCAGCAGCTTGGGAGGGACTAGGGACCGATCCTACGAGCAGTACTTC	CASSLGGTRDRSYEQYF
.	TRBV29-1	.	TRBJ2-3	TGCAGCGTTGCCGTCCTGTTAGGGACAGATACGCAGTATTTT	CSVAVLLGTDTQYF
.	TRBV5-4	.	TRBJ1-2	TGTGCCAGCAGCTTGCTTGCTAACTATGGCTACACCTTC	CASSLLANYGYTF
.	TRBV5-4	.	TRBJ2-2	TGTGCCAGCAGCTTGTCTTCCGCGAACACCGGGGAGCTGTTTTTT	CASSLSSANTGELFF
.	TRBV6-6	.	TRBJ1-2	TGTGCCAGCAGTCCGCTTGAAGAATATGGCTACACCTTC	CASSPLEEYGYTF
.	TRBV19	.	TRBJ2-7	TGTGCCAGTAGTAGTCAGGACAGCTCCTACGAGCAGTACTTC	CASSSQDSSYEQYF
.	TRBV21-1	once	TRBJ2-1	TGTGCCAGCAGCAAGGACCCGGGACTAGCGGACAATGAGCAGTTCTTC	CASSKDPGLADNEQFF